Listed below are T cell receptor beta chains from one sample, sequenced in a study of blood T cell repertoires in COVID-19. The protocol was immunoSEQ multiplex PCR, while the TCRdb copy is restricted to in-frame clones and leaves out a portion. Found here are 90,000 to 120,000 clones, about 75% of them singletons; the top ten hold roughly 6.2%. Sequenced material: peripheral blood. The receptors derive from a man aged 80 or over with acute or convalescent COVID-19. Each CDR3 is given with its conserved first and last residue. Some rows mark clone size as missing; the rest say once, few, many or name a class of expanded clone.

abundance | j_gene | v_gene | CDR3aa
- | TRBJ2-7 | TRBV10-1 | CASSQDSYEQYF
- | TRBJ1-1 | TRBV27 | CASSLSLPGTATKNTEAFF
- | TRBJ2-1 | TRBV6-5 | CASSSPGTSRYNEQFF
- | TRBJ2-7 | TRBV28 | CASTSSAGGLAGNEQYF
- | TRBJ2-7 | TRBV18 | CASSPPLGQGAYEQYF
- | TRBJ1-6 | TRBV2 | CASSPLRGGRDSPLHF
- | TRBJ2-1 | TRBV6-5 | CASSSGDNEQFF
few | TRBJ2-1 | TRBV10-3 | CAISADSSSYNEQFF
few | TRBJ2-1 | TRBV11-2 | CASSFVRLAGSSYNEQFF
once | TRBJ1-5 | TRBV5-3 | CARSPDRVGSQPQHF
- | TRBJ2-3 | TRBV29-1 | CSVEAAGQGYGTQYF
- | TRBJ2-5 | TRBV7-2 | CASSSGLAGGETQYF
- | TRBJ2-2 | TRBV6-6 | CASSYLTGDGELFF
- | TRBJ2-3 | TRBV3-1/TRBV3-2 | CASSQAGGVTGDTQYF
- | TRBJ2-7 | TRBV18 | CASSPPGTGMTYEQYF
- | TRBJ2-1 | TRBV7-9 | CASSLIRTSGSNNEQFF
- | TRBJ2-7 | TRBV2 | CASTPFHEQYF
- | TRBJ1-1 | TRBV29-1 | CSGGQGVGEAFF
- | TRBJ2-7 | TRBV28 | CASSQKKSGSSYEQYF
- | TRBJ1-4 | TRBV5-5 | CASSPTSLRGEKLFF
- | TRBJ2-1 | TRBV7-9 | CASSRGLAGEGEQFF
- | TRBJ1-5 | TRBV9 | CASSVGSSNQPQHF
- | TRBJ1-4 | TRBV3-1/TRBV3-2 | CASSQVEQISEKLFF
- | TRBJ2-5 | TRBV24-1 | CATSAGGETQYF
- | TRBJ2-1 | TRBV19 | CASSIRRGANEQFF